The 25 T cell receptor beta chains below were found in one sample sequenced in a study of naive CD8 T cells in extremely preterm neonates. Overall study results and limits: Compared with older groups, preterm CDR3s were shorter, with fewer N additions and less trimming.

The assay was immunoSEQ multiplex PCR, and TCRdb's table has in-frame clones only and misses some. The sample carries around 25,000 clones, around 89% recorded once. These receptors are not linked to any known antigen. Preterm samples came from extremely preterm deliveries at about 22-28 weeks. What was sequenced was naive CD8+ T cells from cord blood. Receptor source: a boy who was born preterm.

The J gene is TRBJ2-7, the V gene TRBV7-9, with 9 nucleotides matching TRBD1. Germline CDR1 and CDR2: SEHNR and FQNEAQ (reference sequence). The CDR3 is 12 residues long. Trimming removed 4 bases from V and 5 bases from J; junction bases left unmatched: 0. The CDR3, as DNA: TGTGCCAGCAGCTGGACAGGGGACGAGCAGTACTTC. Residues: CASSWTGDEQYF.

The chain combines TRBV5-1 with TRBJ2-2, with 9 bases that match TRBD2. The junction had 5 bases not matched to a gene; V was cut back by 1 base and J by 4 bases. Germline CDR1 SGHRS, CDR2 YFSETQ. The CDR3 sequence is 16 residues long. This CDR3 reads CASSLSLAGFTGELFF. The CDR3 bases are TGCGCCAGCAGCTTGAGTCTAGCGGGGTTCACCGGGGAGCTGTTTTTT.

CDR3 in amino acids: CASSVSGLAGGGNEQFF. DNA for the CDR3: TGTGCCAGCAGCGTATCAGGACTAGCGGGGGGTGGCAATGAGCAGTTCTTC. The rearrangement links TRBV9 to TRBJ2-1; 14 bases are a match to TRBD2. This CDR3 spans 17 amino acids. Trimming cost V 1 base and J 6 bases; bases outside gene matches: 6. The germline CDR1 and CDR2 sequences are SGDLS and YYNGEE.

The J gene is TRBJ1-1, the V gene TRBV27, with TRBD1 matching 9 bases. Germline loops: CDR1 MNHEY, CDR2 SMNVEV (reference sequence). The CDR3 consists of 14 residues. The trim removed 2 bases at V and 4 bases at J, leaving 2 bases unmatched. For the CDR3, the DNA is TGTGCCAGCAGTTTAGGGACAGGGATCACTGAAGCTTTCTTT. This sequence encodes CASSLGTGITEAFF.

The genes are TRBV9 and TRBJ1-2, with 9 nucleotides matching TRBD1. Germline CDR1 SGDLS, CDR2 YYNGEE. Trimming at V came to 0 bases and at J to 7 bases, leaving 1 base not matched to a gene. The CDR3 totals 13 residues. This chain's CDR3 is CASSVGDRAGYTF. The CDR3 DNA reads TGTGCCAGCAGCGTAGGGGACAGGGCTGGCTACACCTTC.

This chain connects TRBV4-1 to TRBJ2-5, with TRBD1 matching over 7 bases. The CDR3 has 14 residues. The junction had 0 bases not matched to a gene; V was cut back by 0 bases and J by 2 bases. Germline CDR1 MGHRA, CDR2 YSYEKL. Here the CDR3 reads CASSQDRGQETQYF. CDR3 nucleotides: TGCGCCAGCAGCCAAGACAGGGGGCAAGAGACCCAGTACTTC.

This clone appeared a single time. This chain joins TRBV7-9 and TRBJ2-7, with 9 bases fitting TRBD1. The V segment lost 0 bases and the J segment 3 bases; nucleotides outside the gene matches: 0. The CDR3 is 14 residues long. The germline gives CDR1 SEHNR, CDR2 FQNEAQ (reference sequence). The CDR3: CASSLADRGYEQYF. In nucleotides, the CDR3 is TGTGCCAGCAGCTTAGCGGACAGGGGCTACGAGCAGTACTTC. The variable domain in full, completed from reference TRBV7-9 and TRBJ2-7, reads DTGVSQNPRHKITKRGQNVTFRCDPISEHNRLYWYRQTLGQGPEFLTYFQNEAQLEKSRLLSDRFSAERPKGSFSTLEIQRTEQGDSAMYLCASSLADRGYEQYFGPGTRLTVT.

This chain links TRBV5-1 with TRBJ2-1; D unclear. This CDR3 region has 12 residues. Germline CDR1 and CDR2: SGHRS and YFSETQ. Between the trimmed V and J ends, which lost 0 bases and 6 bases, there was a span of 4 bases. CDR3 DNA sequence: TGCGCCAGCAGCTTGGGGGGCAATGAGCAGTTCTTC. Translated: CASSLGGNEQFF.

This chain connects TRBV5-6 to TRBJ2-7; 7 nucleotides line up with TRBD1. The CDR3 loop spans 13 amino acids. Germline values: CDR1 SGHDT, CDR2 YYEEEE. J was trimmed by 1 base and V by 4 bases; bases with no gene match: 2. The CDR3 loop reads CASSDRVSYEQYF. The CDR3 nucleotides are TGTGCCAGCAGCGACAGGGTATCCTACGAGCAGTACTTC.

This clone came up once. This clone may be a read error of a much larger clone one base away. This chain uses TRBV19 with TRBJ1-2; TRBD1 might be the D (6 bases). Germline V gives CDR1 LNHDA, CDR2 SQIVND (reference sequence). CDR3 size: 12 residues. The ends were cut back, 4 bases at V and 3 bases at J, with 6 bases in the middle. CDR3 sequence reads: CASSTGDYGYTF. CDR3 coding DNA: TGTGCCAGTAGTACAGGGGACTATGGCTACACCTTC. Looking up the rest from reference TRBV19 and TRBJ1-2 gives the full variable domain: DGGITQSPKYLFRKEGQNVTLSCEQNLNHDAMYWYRQDPGQGLRLIYYSQIVNDFQKGDIAEGYSVSREKKESFPLTVTSAQKNPTAFYLCASSTGDYGYTFGSGTRLTVV.

This chain's CDR3 is CASYEQYF. CDR3 DNA: TGTGCCAGCTACGAGCAGTACTTC. The chain employs TRBV3-2 and TRBJ2-7. TRBV3-2 is annotated as a pseudogene. The CDR3 length is 8 residues.

V gene TRBV10-3 combines with J gene TRBJ2-5; no definite D call. The CDR3 consists of 12 residues. Trimming removed 2 bases from V and 2 bases from J, with 3 bases in between. Germline loops: CDR1 ENHRY, CDR2 SYGVKD. In nucleotides, the CDR3 is TGTGCCATCAGTGAGGGACAAGAGACCCAGTACTTC. Translating it yields CAISEGQETQYF.

The chain employs TRBV7-3 and TRBJ2-7; D unresolved. Trimming took 2 bases from V and 4 from J, leaving 3 bases between them. The CDR3 covers 11 residues. Germline assignment: CDR1 SGHTA and CDR2 FQGTGA. In DNA form, the CDR3 reads TGTGCCAGCAGCTTACAATACGAGCAGTACTTC. Residues: CASSLQYEQYF.

V gene TRBV10-2 combines with J gene TRBJ1-2, with D hard to call. The CDR3 covers 10 residues. Per the germline V gene, CDR1 is WSHSY and CDR2 is SAAADI. V was cut by 8 bases and J by 8 bases, with 9 bases left in between. CDR3 sequence: CASWGYGYTF. DNA for the CDR3: TGCGCCAGCTGGGGTTACGGCTACACCTTC.

The chain links TRBV7-6 to TRBJ2-2; 13 positions match TRBD2. Germline V gene data show CDR1 as SGHVS and CDR2 as FNYEAQ. This CDR3 is built from 17 residues. V was pared by 5 bases and J by 6 bases, with 9 bases of the junction left unmatched. The CDR3 DNA reads TGTGCCAGCAGCCCGCGGACTAGCGGGGGATTTTCCGGGGAGCTGTTTTTT. This sequence encodes CASSPRTSGGFSGELFF. Full variable domain (missing parts from reference TRBV7-6 and TRBJ2-2): GAGVSQSPRYKVTKRGQDVALRCDPISGHVSLYWYRQALGQGPEFLTYFNYEAQQDKSGLPNDRFSAERPEGSISTLTIQRTEQRDSAMYRCASSPRTSGGFSGELFFGEGSRLTVL.

The CDR3 region is CASSQEGAGGNQPQHF. DNA of the CDR3: TGCGCCAGCAGCCAAGAAGGGGCAGGGGGCAATCAGCCCCAGCATTTT. The V and J genes are TRBV4-1 and TRBJ1-5, with a tentative D call TRBD1 (6 bases). CDR1 is MGHRA and CDR2 is YSYEKL in the germline V gene. The CDR3 runs 16 residues. The V and J ends lost 0 bases and 2 bases respectively, with 11 bases between them.

The chain couples TRBV29-1 to TRBJ1-2; D perhaps matches TRBD1 (5 bases). CDR3 length: 12 amino acids. The V and J ends lost 0 bases and 4 bases respectively, with 6 bases between them. Germline CDR1 SQVTM, CDR2 ANQGSEA. DNA for the CDR3: TGCAGCGTTGAAGATGGGGGCTATGGCTACACCTTC. Its protein is CSVEDGGYGYTF.

This sequence joins TRBV19 and TRBJ2-5; 9 nucleotides line up with TRBD2. The CDR3 contains 15 residues. Germline-derived CDR1 and CDR2 are LNHDA and SQIVND (reference sequence). J gave up 5 bases and V 3 bases, and 7 bases lay outside the gene matches. The CDR3 loop is CASSIWVAGDETQYF. For the CDR3, the DNA is TGTGCCAGTAGTATCTGGGTAGCGGGGGACGAGACCCAGTACTTC.

This chain joins TRBV9 and TRBJ2-3, with 12 bases aligning to TRBD2. The length of the CDR3 is 14 residues. Germline lookup yields CDR1 SGDLS and CDR2 YYNGEE. Unmatched junction bases numbered 0, after V lost 3 bases and J lost 4 bases. This CDR3 is CASSGTSGADTQYF. In DNA form, the CDR3 reads TGTGCCAGCAGCGGGACTAGCGGGGCAGATACGCAGTATTTT.

This sequence joins TRBV7-2 and TRBJ2-2, with 8 bases lining up with TRBD1. Germline CDR1 reads SGHTA; CDR2 reads FQGNSA. The CDR3 is 17 amino acids. V trimming: 1 base; J trimming: 0 bases; junction bases outside the gene matches: 4. Here the CDR3 reads CASSLVPGGANTGELFF. CDR3 sequence (DNA): TGTGCCAGCAGCTTAGTGCCAGGGGGCGCGAACACCGGGGAGCTGTTTTTT.

This clone was recorded only once. V and J are TRBV27 and TRBJ1-2; D unresolved. This CDR3 has 14 amino acids. Deletions cut 0 bases from V and 5 bases from J, with 10 bases between. The germline gives CDR1 MNHEY, CDR2 SMNVEV (reference sequence). The CDR3 nucleotides read TGTGCCAGCAGTTTATCGACTCTGGGTTATGGCTACACCTTC. Translating gives CASSLSTLGYGYTF.

This sequence joins TRBV19 and TRBJ2-1, with 8 bases that match TRBD2. V shed 5 bases, J shed 0 bases, and the junction held 3 bases outside the gene matches. The CDR3 is made up of 15 amino acids. CDR1 is LNHDA, CDR2 SQIVND, per germline (reference sequence). The CDR3 DNA reads as TGTGCCAGTAGTGTTAGCGGGGTCTCCTACAATGAGCAGTTCTTC. The encoded protein is CASSVSGVSYNEQFF.

The chain employs TRBV30 and TRBJ1-5; possible D gene TRBD1, 6 bases. Looked up from germline, CDR1 is GTSNPN and CDR2 is SVGIG (reference sequence). V was cut by 2 bases and J by 2 bases, with 7 bases left in between. This CDR3 spans 13 amino acids. CDR3 sequence: CAWSSGGNQPQHF. The CDR3 DNA sequence: TGTGCCTGGAGTTCAGGGGGCAATCAGCCCCAGCATTTT.

The chain uses TRBV4-1 and TRBJ2-7; D is perhaps TRBD1 (5 bases). This CDR3 is built from 12 residues. The V gene's germline CDR1 is MGHRA and CDR2 YSYEKL. V lost 0 bases to trimming and J lost 5 bases, with 5 bases between them. CDR3 loop: CASSQDRDEQYF. CDR3 nucleotides: TGCGCCAGCAGCCAAGACAGGGACGAGCAGTACTTC.

The rearrangement uses TRBV25-1 and TRBJ2-4; 8 nucleotides agree with TRBD1. The germline CDR1 and CDR2 sequences are MGHDK and SYGVNS. Trimming removed 10 bases from V and 7 bases from J; junction bases left unmatched: 0. CDR3 length: 10 amino acids. CDR3: CATGGNIQYF. The CDR3 nucleotides are TGTGCCACAGGGGGCAACATTCAGTACTTC.